Here is one T cell receptor beta chain with its context. This sample is drawn from a study of cytomegalovirus exposure and HLA in healthy donors. Primers for the PCR totalled 60 Vbeta and 13 Jbeta. Sequencing used immunoSEQ multiplex PCR; TCRdb keeps in-frame clones, though not all of them. The data contain around 45,000 clones, 51% of them singletons. The V gene lost 0 bases and the J gene lost 8 bases, with 16 bases spanning the gap. The CDR3 runs 15 residues. The V gene's germline CDR1 is MNHEY and CDR2 SVGAGI. V usage is TRBV6-5 and J usage is TRBJ1-2; D may be TRBD1 (5 bases). This TCR came from a man aged 55 to 70 in good health and CMV-seronegative. Sequenced input: PBMCs. The CDR3 spells CASSYSGEGPQGYTF. The CDR3 DNA follows: TGTGCCAGCAGTTACTCAGGGGAAGGCCCGCAGGGCTACACCTTC.